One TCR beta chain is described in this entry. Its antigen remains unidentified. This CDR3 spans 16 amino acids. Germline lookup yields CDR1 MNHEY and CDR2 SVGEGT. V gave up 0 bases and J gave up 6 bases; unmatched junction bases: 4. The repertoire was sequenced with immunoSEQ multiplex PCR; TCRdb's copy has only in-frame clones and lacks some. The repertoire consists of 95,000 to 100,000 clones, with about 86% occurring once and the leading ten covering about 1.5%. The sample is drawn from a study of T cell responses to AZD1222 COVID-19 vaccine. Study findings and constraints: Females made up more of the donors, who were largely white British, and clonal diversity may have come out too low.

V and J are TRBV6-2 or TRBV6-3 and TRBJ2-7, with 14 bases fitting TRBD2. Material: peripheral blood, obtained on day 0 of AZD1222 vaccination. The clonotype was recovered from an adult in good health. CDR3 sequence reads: CASSYSSGLAGGEQYF. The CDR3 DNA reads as TGTGCCAGCAGTTACTCGAGTGGACTAGCGGGAGGCGAGCAGTACTTC.